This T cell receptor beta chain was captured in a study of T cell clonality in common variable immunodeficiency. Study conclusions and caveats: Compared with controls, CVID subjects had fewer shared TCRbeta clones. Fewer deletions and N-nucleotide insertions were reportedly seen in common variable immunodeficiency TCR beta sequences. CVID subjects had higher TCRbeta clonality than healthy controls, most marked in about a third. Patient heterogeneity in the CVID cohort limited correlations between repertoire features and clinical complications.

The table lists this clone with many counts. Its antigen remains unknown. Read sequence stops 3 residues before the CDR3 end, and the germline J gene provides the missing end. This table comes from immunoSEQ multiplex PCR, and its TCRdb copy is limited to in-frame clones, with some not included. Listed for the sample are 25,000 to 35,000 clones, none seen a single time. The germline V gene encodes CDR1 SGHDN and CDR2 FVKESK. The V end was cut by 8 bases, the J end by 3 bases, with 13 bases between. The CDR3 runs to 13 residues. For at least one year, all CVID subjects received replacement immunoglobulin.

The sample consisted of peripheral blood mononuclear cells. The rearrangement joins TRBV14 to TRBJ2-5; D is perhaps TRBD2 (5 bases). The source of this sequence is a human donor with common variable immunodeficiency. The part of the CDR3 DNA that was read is TGTGCCAGCGGTGTGAGGGTTAAAGAGACC. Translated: CASGVRVKET. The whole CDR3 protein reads CASGVRVKETQYF.